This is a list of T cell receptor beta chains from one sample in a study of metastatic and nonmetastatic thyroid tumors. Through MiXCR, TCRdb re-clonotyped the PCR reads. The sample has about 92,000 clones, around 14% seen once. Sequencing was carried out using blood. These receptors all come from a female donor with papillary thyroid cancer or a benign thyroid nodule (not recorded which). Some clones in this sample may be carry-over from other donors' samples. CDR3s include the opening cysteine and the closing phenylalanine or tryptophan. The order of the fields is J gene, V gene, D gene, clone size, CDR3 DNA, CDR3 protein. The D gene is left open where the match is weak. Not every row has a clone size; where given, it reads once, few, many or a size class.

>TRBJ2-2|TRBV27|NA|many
TGTGCCAGCAGTTTAGACGGAGACACCGGGGAGCTGTTTTTT
CASSLDGDTGELFF
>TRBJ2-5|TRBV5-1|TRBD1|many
TGCGCCAGCAGCCCACGCGACAGGGTCGAGACCCAGTACTTC
CASSPRDRVETQYF
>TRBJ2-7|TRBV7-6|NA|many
TGTGCCAGCAGCTTAGAGGGCAAGGGAACCTACGAGCAGTACTTC
CASSLEGKGTYEQYF
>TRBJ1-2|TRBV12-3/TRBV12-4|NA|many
TGTGCCAGCAGTACAGGACGGAACTCATATGGCTACACCTTC
CASSTGRNSYGYTF
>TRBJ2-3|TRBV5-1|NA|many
TGCGCCAGCCACCACGGGGGCGGAGAGAGCACAGATACGCAGTATTTT
CASHHGGGESTDTQYF
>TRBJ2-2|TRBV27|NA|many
TGTGCCAGCAGTTACGCGAACACCGGGGAGCTGTTTTTT
CASSYANTGELFF
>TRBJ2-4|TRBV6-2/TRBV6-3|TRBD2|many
TGTGCCAGCAGTTACTCCGGGTTAGCGGGGGGTATTCAGTACTTC
CASSYSGLAGGIQYF
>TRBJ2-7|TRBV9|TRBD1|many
TGTGCCAGCAGCGTAGGGGACAGCGCCTCCTACGAGCAGTACTTC
CASSVGDSASYEQYF
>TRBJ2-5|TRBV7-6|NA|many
TGTGCCAGCAGCTTAGAGGGACTGAGGATTAGGGCCCAGTACTTC
CASSLEGLRIRAQYF
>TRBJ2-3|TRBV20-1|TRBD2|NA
TGCAGTGCTAGAGGACTAGCGGCAGATACGCAGTATTTT
CSARGLAADTQYF
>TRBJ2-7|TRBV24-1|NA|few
TGTGCCACCAGTGATGGAACTAGAGACGAGCAGTACTTC
CATSDGTRDEQYF
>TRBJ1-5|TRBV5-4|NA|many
TGTGCCAGCAGCTTGGGCTGGGGGCAGCCCCAGCATTTT
CASSLGWGQPQHF
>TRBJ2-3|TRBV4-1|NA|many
TGCGCCAGCAGCCAAGATCGGGTAGTGGCGCAGTATTTT
CASSQDRVVAQYF
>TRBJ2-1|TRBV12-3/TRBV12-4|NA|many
TGTGCCAGCAGTTTAGGCAGTTACAATGAGCAGTTCTTC
CASSLGSYNEQFF
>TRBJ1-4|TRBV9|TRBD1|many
TGTGCCAGCAGCGTAGGGGGGACAGGGAGGGATAATGAAAAACTGTTTTTT
CASSVGGTGRDNEKLFF
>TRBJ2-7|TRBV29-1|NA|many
TGCAGCGTTCAGACAGTCCTCTACGAGCAGTACTTC
CSVQTVLYEQYF
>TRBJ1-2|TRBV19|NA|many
TGTGCCAGTAGTATCCTGGGACAAGACTATGGCTACACCTTC
CASSILGQDYGYTF
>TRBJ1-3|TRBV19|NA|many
TGTGCCAGTAGTACCGCCAGGGGTTCTGGAAACACCATATATTTT
CASSTARGSGNTIYF
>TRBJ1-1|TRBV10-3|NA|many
TGTGCCATCAGTGACCTGGAGACGGGGGGCGCGCGTGCTTTCTTT
CAISDLETGGARAFF
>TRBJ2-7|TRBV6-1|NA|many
TGTGCCAGCAGTTCGTTGCGTGGACTACCTTTGGGTGAGCAGTACTTC
CASSSLRGLPLGEQYF
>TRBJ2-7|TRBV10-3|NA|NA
TGTGCCATCAGGGGGGGGACAGGTGAGCCCCGGTCCCCCGATCCCTACGAGCAGTACTTC
CAIRGGTGEPRSPDPYEQYF
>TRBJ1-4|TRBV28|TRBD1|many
TGTGCCAGCAGTCCCCCCGGGACAGTATATGAAAAACTGTTTTTT
CASSPPGTVYEKLFF
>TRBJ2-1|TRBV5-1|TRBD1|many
TGCGCCAGCAGCCAGGACAGGAGGTACAATGAGCAGTTCTTC
CASSQDRRYNEQFF
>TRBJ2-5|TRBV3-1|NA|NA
TGTGCCAGCAGCCAATTACTGGAGACCCAGTACTTC
CASSQLLETQYF
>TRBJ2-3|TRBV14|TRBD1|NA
TGTGCCAGCAGCCAAAGTAGGGGGCGAGGGCGCACAGATACGCAGTATTTT
CASSQSRGRGRTDTQYF
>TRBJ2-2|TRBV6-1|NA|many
TGTGCCAGCAGTGAAGTGGCAGGCGGGGAGCTGTTTTTT
CASSEVAGGELFF
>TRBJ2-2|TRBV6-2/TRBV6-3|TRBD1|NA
TGTGCCAGCAGTTACTCCGTTTCGCTTGACAGGGGGAACACCGGGGAGCTGTTTTTT
CASSYSVSLDRGNTGELFF
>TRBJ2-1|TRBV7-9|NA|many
TGTGCCAGCAGCTTAGGGGGATGGATGAATGAGCAGTTCTTC
CASSLGGWMNEQFF
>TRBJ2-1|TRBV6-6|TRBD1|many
TGTGCCAGCAGTTACCGCCCACCGGACAGGGTTCTTGGTCACAATGAGCAGTTCTTC
CASSYRPPDRVLGHNEQFF
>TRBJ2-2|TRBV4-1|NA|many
TGCGCCAGCAGCCGCCCAGGACACTCGAACACCGGGGAGCTGTTTTTT
CASSRPGHSNTGELFF
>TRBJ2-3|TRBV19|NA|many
TGTGCCAGTAATGATCGGGGTACCCCCACAGATACGCAGTATTTT
CASNDRGTPTDTQYF
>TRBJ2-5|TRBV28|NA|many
TGTGCCAGCAGCCCTGGGACCGTGGGGGAGACCCAGTACTTC
CASSPGTVGETQYF
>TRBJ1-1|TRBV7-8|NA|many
TGTGCCAGCAGCTTAGTACAGGGGAACACTGAAGCTTTCTTT
CASSLVQGNTEAFF
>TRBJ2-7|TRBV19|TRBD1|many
TGTGCCAGTAGTATAGGCCACAGGGGCAGTTCGTACGAGCAGTACTTC
CASSIGHRGSSYEQYF
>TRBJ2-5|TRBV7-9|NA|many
TGTGCCAGCAGCCAGGGGGGTGTCCCAGAGACCCAGTACTTC
CASSQGGVPETQYF
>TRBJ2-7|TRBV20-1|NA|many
TGCAGTGCTAGGTTTGGCTCGCGGTTTCCCTACGAGCAGTACTTC
CSARFGSRFPYEQYF
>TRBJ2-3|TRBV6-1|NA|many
TGTGCCAGCAGTGAAGCGCACAGTTCGATCGTTCAGTATTTT
CASSEAHSSIVQYF
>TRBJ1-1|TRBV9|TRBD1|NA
TGTGCCAGCAGCCTCTCTGGACAGGTCTCTGAAGCTTTCTTT
CASSLSGQVSEAFF
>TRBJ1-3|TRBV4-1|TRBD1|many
TGCGCCAGCAGCCAGCCGGACAGGGTACCCTCTGGAAACACCATATATTTT
CASSQPDRVPSGNTIYF
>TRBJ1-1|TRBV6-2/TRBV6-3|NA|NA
TGTGCCATCAGTAGGCCCCTAGGGTCTGAAGCTTTCTTT
CAISRPLGSEAFF
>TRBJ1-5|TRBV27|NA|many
TGTGCCAGCGGCCTCAATCAGCCCCAGCATTTT
CASGLNQPQHF
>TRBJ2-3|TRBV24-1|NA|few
TGTGCCACCAGTGATTTTCTTGGGGACGGATCCACAGATACGCAGTATTTT
CATSDFLGDGSTDTQYF
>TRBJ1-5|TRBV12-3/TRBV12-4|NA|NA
TGTGCCAGCAGTTTAATGGGGTACTTTAATCAGCCCAAGCATTTT
CASSLMGYFNQPKHF
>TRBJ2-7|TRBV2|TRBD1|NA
TGTGCCAGCAGTGTGGAGGAGACAGGGGGGTACGATCAGTACTTC
CASSVEETGGYDQYF
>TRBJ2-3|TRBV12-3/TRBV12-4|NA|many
TGTGCCAGCAGTCCGCCATGGGCTAGCGTCTCCACAGATACGCAGTATTTT
CASSPPWASVSTDTQYF
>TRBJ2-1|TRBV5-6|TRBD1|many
TGTGCCAGCAGCTTGGGCCGGGACAGGCCTAAGAATGAGCAGTTCTTC
CASSLGRDRPKNEQFF
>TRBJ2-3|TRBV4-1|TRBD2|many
TGCGCCAGCAGCCTGGGGGGACTAGCGGGGACGGATACGCAGTATTTT
CASSLGGLAGTDTQYF